This passage covers 5 T cell receptor beta chains from one sample sequenced in a study of T-cell reconstitution after alpha-beta-depleted transplantation in children. For TCRbeta, the library was prepared with unique molecular identifiers. TCRdb called the PCR reads again in MiXCR, with one record for every CDR3 protein. The sample yields hundreds of thousands of distinct CDR3 sequences, approximately 11% seen once. Sequenced material: PBMCs, taken before TCRalphabeta/CD19-depleted stem cell transplant. The source of these receptors is a child younger than two with acute myeloid leukemia, due to receive a stem cell transplant.

This clonotype was seen ten or more times. The gene calls are TRBV4-2 and TRBJ2-1; no definite D call. Germline V lookup: CDR1 LGHNA, CDR2 YNFKEQ. This CDR3 contains 12 residues. Trimming removed 3 bases from V and 7 bases from J, with 7 bases in between. CDR3 sequence reads: CASSQHRNEQFF. CDR3 coding DNA: TGTGCCAGCAGCCAGCATAGGAATGAGCAGTTCTTC.

This clonotype was seen repeatedly, ten times or more. This chain joins TRBV28 and TRBJ2-3; no clear D gene. The V end was cut by 6 bases, the J end by 0 bases, with 19 bases between. Germline loops: CDR1 MDHEN, CDR2 SYDVKM. The length of the CDR3 is 17 residues. DNA of the CDR3: TGTGCCAGCAGATTGCGTCGGAAGGCTTCGAGCACAGATACGCAGTATTTT. Protein: CASRLRRKASSTDTQYF.

The chain couples TRBV7-8 to TRBJ2-2, with D perhaps assigned TRBD1 or TRBD2 (5 bases each). The V end lost 2 bases, the J end lost 5 bases, and 9 bases lay between the germline ends. There are 14 residues in the CDR3. Germline V gene sequence: CDR1 SGHVS, CDR2 FQNEAQ. CDR3 protein: CASSLTWGTGELFF. The CDR3 DNA reads TGTGCCAGCAGCTTAACTTGGGGGACCGGGGAGCTGTTTTTT.

This clonotype was counted only a few times. The rearrangement joins TRBV5-4 to TRBJ1-4; maybe TRBD1 (6 bases). Germline V lookup: CDR1 SGHNT, CDR2 YYREEE (reference sequence). This CDR3 is 14 amino acids long. V lost 1 base and J lost 5, with 9 bases in between. The CDR3 DNA sequence: TGTGCCAGCAGCTTGAGGCAGGGGAATGAAAAACTGTTTTTT. Its protein is CASSLRQGNEKLFF. Looking up the rest from reference TRBV5-4 and TRBJ1-4 gives the full variable domain: ETGVTQSPTHLIKTRGQQVTLRCSSQSGHNTVSWYQQALGQGPQFIFQYYREEENGRGNFPPRFSGLQFPNYSSELNVNALELDDSALYLCASSLRQGNEKLFFGSGTQLSVL.

The sample holds many counts of this clonotype. The V call is TRBV3-1, the J call TRBJ2-1; 7 bases line up with TRBD2. Germline CDR1 reads LGHDT; CDR2 reads YNNKEL (reference sequence). The CDR3 consists of 15 residues. V lost 0 bases, J lost 6 bases, and 5 bases stayed unmatched. CDR3 bases: TGTGCCAGCAGCCAAGAGAGGGGCGGGAGCAATGAGCAGTTCTTC. As protein: CASSQERGGSNEQFF.